Listed below are T cell receptor beta chains from one sample, sequenced in a study of cytomegalovirus exposure and HLA in healthy donors. Data came from immunoSEQ multiplex PCR; TCRdb stores just in-frame clones and leaves some out. The data show about 190,000 clones, 75% to 90% seen once. The sequencing input was PBMCs. These receptors all stem from a boy aged 2 to 9 in good health and CMV-seronegative. CDR3s include the opening cysteine and the closing phenylalanine or tryptophan.

>TRBV7-3|TRBJ2-2
CASSLNGGGNTGELFF
>TRBV5-1|TRBJ1-6
CASSLLPASSYNSPLHF
>TRBV5-6|TRBJ2-1
CASSFPGQARLRQFF
>TRBV19|TRBJ2-7
CASSGLANYEQYF
>TRBV11-3|TRBJ2-3
CASSQGYRTGGKADTQYF
>TRBV19|TRBJ1-2
CASRSGQGALYGYTF
>TRBV5-1|TRBJ2-7
CASTPSAGDYEQYF
>TRBV5-1|TRBJ1-5
CASSLETGEQPQHF
>TRBV4-2|TRBJ1-2
CASSQSLQVANYGYTF
>TRBV6-1|TRBJ2-1
CASEEGPSSEQFF
>TRBV21-1|TRBJ2-5
CASSKVLLLEDRGQETQYF
>TRBV5-1|TRBJ2-1
CASSFTDGSSYNEQFF
>TRBV18|TRBJ2-1
CASSPRTIFNEQFF
>TRBV5-5|TRBJ1-1
CASSIRTGGGEAFF
>TRBV2|TRBJ1-1
CASSEETGGNTEAFF
>TRBV2|TRBJ2-3
CASYILSGRTDTQYF
>TRBV18|TRBJ2-3
CASSGQGQFTDTQYF
>TRBV29-1|TRBJ2-7
CSVLIQLAPYEQYF
>TRBV7-2|TRBJ1-5
CASTPRDGQPQHF
>TRBV7-9|TRBJ2-3
CAEGADTQYF
>TRBV19|TRBJ1-2
CASSIGVDYGYTF
>TRBV5-1|TRBJ2-1
CASSKDIGSYNEQFF
>TRBV7-9|TRBJ2-1
CASSLAGSGSRGEQFF
>TRBV7-8|.
CASSLAGWEREQYF
>TRBV2|TRBJ1-3
CASSPGQGKSYGNTIYF
>TRBV18|TRBJ2-5
CASSPKTGFKTQYF
>TRBV28|TRBJ1-5
CASSDRGGYSNQPQHF
>TRBV6-5|TRBJ2-1
CASSYKRGHYNEQFF
>TRBV6-5|TRBJ1-1
CASSYSTGDRRTEAFF
>TRBV5-6|TRBJ1-6
CASSFRDRGNSPLHF
>TRBV28|TRBJ1-1
CASSPPWDRGAFF
>TRBV9|TRBJ2-3
CASSGGTGSGTDTQYF
>TRBV5-6|TRBJ2-1
CASSSYGLADNEQFF
>TRBV28|TRBJ2-7
CASSFSRYEQYF
>TRBV6-1|TRBJ1-2
CASSGTGLNYGYTF
>TRBV18|TRBJ2-3
CASSPAGGLGNTQYF
>TRBV7-6|TRBJ2-1
CASSPGLGGGALNEQFF
>TRBV6-5|TRBJ2-2
CASTGLAGAGELFF
>TRBV7-9|TRBJ1-2
CASSSQINYGYTF
>TRBV28|TRBJ1-2
CASSQTTGFGYTF
>TRBV4-1|TRBJ2-3
CASSQVGRTSTDTQYF
>TRBV25-1|TRBJ2-5
CASSEGGNIETQYF
>TRBV6-5|TRBJ1-1
CATSQGGVTEAFF
>TRBV13|TRBJ1-1
CASSPGQAPPEAFF
>TRBV5-1|TRBJ2-5
CASSLVPANQETQYF
>TRBV15|TRBJ2-5
CATSRHLDRGQETQYF
>TRBV2|TRBJ1-3
CASSSDSVGNTIYF
>TRBV6-5|TRBJ1-6
CASGDRPNSPLHF
>TRBV5-1|TRBJ1-6
CASSTTGTGGLNNSPLHF
>TRBV30|TRBJ1-1
CAWVAGGRMNTEAFF